This entry is about one T cell receptor (beta chain). Its target is unknown. V lost 3 bases to trimming and J lost 5 bases; unmatched junction nucleotides: 12. The CDR3 loop spans 16 amino acids. The germline gives CDR1 KGHSH, CDR2 LQKENI. The data were obtained in a study of beta chain features in type 1 diabetes. About the study: Cell yields, age and gender were similar between patients and healthy donors. Study-wide findings and caveats: When VDJ junctions were examined, type 1 diabetes patients showed fewer insertions and more deletions.

Of the isolated RNA, all was reverse transcribed, and so the sequenced material was expressed TCRB transcripts. Reads from naive, central memory and regulatory T cell samples averaged approximately 3.4 million. The protocol was immunoSEQ multiplex PCR, while the TCRdb copy is restricted to in-frame clones and leaves out a portion. The data hold 200,000 to 300,000 clones, with approximately 14% observed a single time. The sequenced sample was naive CD4+ T cells from blood. This chain links TRBV18 with TRBJ2-5, with TRBD2 matching 7 bases. This TCR came from a woman in her forties in good health. CDR3 sequence: CASSPIPGGSGETQYF. CDR3 sequence (DNA): TGTGCCAGCTCACCGATTCCGGGGGGATCGGGGGAGACCCAGTACTTC.